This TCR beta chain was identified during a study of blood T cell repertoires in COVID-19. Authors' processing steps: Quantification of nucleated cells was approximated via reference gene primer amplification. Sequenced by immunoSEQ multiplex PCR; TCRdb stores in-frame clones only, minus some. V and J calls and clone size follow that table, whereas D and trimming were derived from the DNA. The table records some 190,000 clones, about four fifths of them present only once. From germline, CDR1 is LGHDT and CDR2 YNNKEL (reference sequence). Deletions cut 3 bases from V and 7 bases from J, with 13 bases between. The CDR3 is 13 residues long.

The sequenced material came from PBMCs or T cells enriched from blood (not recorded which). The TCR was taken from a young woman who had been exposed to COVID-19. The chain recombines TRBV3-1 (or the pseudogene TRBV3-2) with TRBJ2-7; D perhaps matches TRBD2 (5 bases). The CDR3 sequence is CASSHRPGGEQYF. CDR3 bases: TGTGCCAGCAGCCATCGCCCCGGAGGAGAGCAGTACTTC.